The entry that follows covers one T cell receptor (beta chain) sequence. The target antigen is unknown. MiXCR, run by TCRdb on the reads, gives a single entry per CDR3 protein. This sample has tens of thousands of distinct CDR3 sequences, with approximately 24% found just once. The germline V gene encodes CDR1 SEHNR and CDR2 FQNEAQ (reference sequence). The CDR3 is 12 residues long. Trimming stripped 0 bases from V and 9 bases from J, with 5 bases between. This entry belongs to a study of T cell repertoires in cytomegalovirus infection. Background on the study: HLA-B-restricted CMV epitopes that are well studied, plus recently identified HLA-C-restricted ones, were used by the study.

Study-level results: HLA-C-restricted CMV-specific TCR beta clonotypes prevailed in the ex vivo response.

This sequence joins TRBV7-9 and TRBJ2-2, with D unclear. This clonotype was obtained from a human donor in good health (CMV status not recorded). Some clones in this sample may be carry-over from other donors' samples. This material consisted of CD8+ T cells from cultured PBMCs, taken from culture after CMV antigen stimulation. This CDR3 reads CASSLARRELFF. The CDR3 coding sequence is TGTGCCAGCAGCTTAGCAAGGAGGGAGCTGTTTTTT.